These 30 T cell receptor beta chains were all obtained from the same sample, sequenced in a study of post-analysis software for immune sequencing data. These receptors' targets are unknown. Study findings and constraints: Roughly five TRBV segments appeared more often in patients than in controls, and TRBV5-6, TRBV5-1 and TRBV20-1 were among these.

Tagging with unique molecular identifiers was a feature of the TCR beta cDNA libraries. TCRdb called the PCR reads again in MiXCR, with one record for every CDR3 protein. The sample records hundreds of thousands of distinct CDR3 sequences, 25% to 30% being singletons. The sequenced material came from blood. All receptors derive from a girl under 18 with multiple sclerosis.

V usage is TRBV20-1 and J usage is TRBJ2-5; 8 nucleotides match TRBD2. The assigned J gene may be wrong: the sequence end matches TRBJ2-7 better. Germline lookup yields CDR1 DFQATT and CDR2 SNEGSKA (reference sequence). This CDR3 has 15 residues. The CDR3 here is CSARDRSGSGFEQYF. CDR3 DNA: TGCAGTGCTAGAGATAGGAGCGGGAGCGGTTTCGAGCAGTACTTC.

The chain joins TRBV7-9 to TRBJ1-1; TRBD1 matches 9 bases. This CDR3 has 15 amino acids. The junction had 7 bases not matched to a gene; V was cut back by 5 bases and J by 3 bases. Looked up from germline, CDR1 is SEHNR and CDR2 is FQNEAQ (reference sequence). CDR3 in DNA: TGTGCCAGCAGCCCCCTACAGGGGGCGCACACTGAAGCTTTCTTT. Residues: CASSPLQGAHTEAFF.

The V gene is TRBV4-2, the J gene TRBJ2-7; weak D call: TRBD1 (6 bases). Germline assignment: CDR1 LGHNA and CDR2 YNFKEQ. There are 16 residues in the CDR3. The ends were cut back, 0 bases at V and 4 bases at J, with 16 bases in the middle. The CDR3 spells CASSQDHRVVPYEQYF. The CDR3 region has the DNA TGTGCCAGCAGCCAAGATCACAGGGTAGTCCCTTACGAGCAGTACTTC.

This clonotype was detected only a few times. This sequence joins TRBV7-8 and TRBJ2-1, with 7 bases matching TRBD1. This CDR3 is built from 15 residues. V was clipped by 5 bases and J by 9 bases; unmatched bases: 13. From germline, CDR1 is SGHVS and CDR2 FQNEAQ. CDR3: CASSQVGQGDGEQFF. DNA for the CDR3: TGTGCCAGCAGCCAGGTCGGGCAGGGGGACGGTGAGCAGTTCTTC.

The chain combines TRBV12-3 or TRBV12-4 with TRBJ2-7, with D tentatively TRBD2 (6 bases). Trimming removed 1 base at V and 5 bases at J, with 12 bases between. This CDR3 is 14 amino acids long. In nucleotides, the CDR3 is TGTGCCAGCAGTTTAGGCGGGATTCTGGACGAGCAGTACTTC. This encodes CASSLGGILDEQYF.

This clonotype was seen many times. The rearrangement joins TRBV6-5 to TRBJ2-7; D may match TRBD1 or TRBD2 (5 bases each). There are 14 residues in the CDR3. From germline, CDR1 is MNHEY and CDR2 SVGAGI. V lost 2 bases and J 1 base, leaving 9 bases between the germline ends. The CDR3 loop is CASSYRGRSYEQYF. Written as DNA, the CDR3 is TGTGCCAGCAGTTACCGGGGCAGATCCTACGAGCAGTACTTC.

This clonotype was observed a handful of times. V gene TRBV7-2 combines with J gene TRBJ2-7; D might be TRBD1 or TRBD2, each matching 5 bases. CDR1 is SGHTA and CDR2 is FQGNSA in the germline V gene. This CDR3 is 14 amino acids long. Trimming removed 5 bases from V and 2 bases from J, with 13 bases in between. DNA for the CDR3: TGTGCCAGCAGCCGACGGGGCCGCCCCTACGAGCAGTACTTC. The encoded protein is CASSRRGRPYEQYF.

The V gene is TRBV5-1, the J gene TRBJ2-5, with no clear D. V shed 1 base and J shed 1 base, with 8 bases lying between them. Germline CDR1 SGHRS, CDR2 YFSETQ. The CDR3 runs to 14 residues. CDR3 loop: CASSLRAAQETQYF. Written as DNA, the CDR3 is TGCGCCAGCAGCTTGAGGGCAGCCCAAGAGACCCAGTACTTC. Variable domain in full (rest from reference TRBV5-1 and TRBJ2-5): KAGVTQTPRYLIKTRGQQVTLSCSPISGHRSVSWYQQTPGQGLQFLFEYFSETQRNKGNFPGRFSGRQFSNSRSEMNVSTLELGDSALYLCASSLRAAQETQYFGPGTRLLVL.

There are a few counts of this clonotype. The chain combines TRBV9 with TRBJ2-7; D might be TRBD2 (6 bases). The length of the CDR3 is 14 residues. Trimming pared 3 bases from V and 3 bases from J, leaving 13 bases between. Germline assignment: CDR1 SGDLS and CDR2 YYNGEE. The CDR3 DNA follows: TGTGCCAGCAGCGCCAACGTGGGGGGCTACGAGCAGTACTTC. Amino acids: CASSANVGGYEQYF.

V usage is TRBV18 and J usage is TRBJ2-7, with D perhaps TRBD1 or TRBD2 (7 bases each). From germline, CDR1 is KGHSH and CDR2 LQKENI. CDR3 length: 14 amino acids. Trimming removed 5 bases at V and 2 bases at J, with 13 bases between. CDR3 nucleotides: TGTGCCAGCTCATCAAGCGGGACAGCCTACGAGCAGTACTTC. Its protein product is CASSSSGTAYEQYF.

This chain joins TRBV29-1 and TRBJ2-5; 10 bases fit TRBD2. The CDR3 covers 16 residues. Germline-derived CDR1 and CDR2 are SQVTM and ANQGSEA. With V trimmed by 3 bases and J by 1 base, 8 bases remained unmatched. The CDR3 DNA sequence: TGCAGCGTTGAGGGGCCAGCGGGGGGGCGCCAAGAGACCCAGTACTTC. Amino acids: CSVEGPAGGRQETQYF.

The chain has TRBV29-1 and TRBJ1-2; D remains ambiguous. This CDR3 region has 11 residues. Trimming cost V 4 bases and J 9 bases, with 12 bases left between them. Germline V gene lookup returns CDR1 SQVTM and CDR2 ANQGSEA. CDR3 protein: CSVVTSPSYTF. The CDR3 DNA is TGCAGCGTTGTAACCTCCCCTAGCTACACCTTC.

The CDR3 nucleotides are TGTGCCAGCAGTCCCCCCTTGGGGAGGCCTAACTATGGCTACACCTTC. Translation gives CASSPPLGRPNYGYTF. V gene TRBV12-3 or TRBV12-4 combines with J gene TRBJ1-2; no clear D gene. The V gene lost 5 bases and the J gene lost 0 bases, with 16 bases spanning the gap. This CDR3 region has 16 residues.

This sequence joins TRBV12-3 or TRBV12-4 and TRBJ2-5; the D gene is possibly TRBD1 (6 bases). This CDR3 is 13 amino acids long. Trimming stripped 6 bases from V and 2 bases from J, with 10 bases between. This chain's CDR3 is CASRGQLQETQYF. The CDR3 coding sequence is TGTGCCAGCAGAGGACAGCTACAAGAGACCCAGTACTTC.

The chain employs TRBV7-2 and TRBJ2-3; 8 nucleotides agree with TRBD2. CDR1 and CDR2 from the germline V gene are SGHTA and FQGNSA. This CDR3 contains 15 residues. V dropped 1 base and J dropped 4; count of bases not matched to a gene: 4. The CDR3 loop reads CASSLGTSGADTQYF. The CDR3 coding sequence is TGTGCCAGCAGCTTAGGCACTAGCGGCGCAGATACGCAGTATTTT.

This clonotype came up a few times. This chain joins TRBV3-1 and TRBJ1-2, with D possibly TRBD1 on 5 matching bases. Trimming removed 1 base at V and 6 bases at J, with 9 bases between. The CDR3 is 13 residues long. Germline CDR1 and CDR2: LGHDT and YNNKEL (reference sequence). CDR3 in DNA: TGTGCCAGCAGCCAAGTTAAGGGGCATGGCTACACCTTC. Translation gives CASSQVKGHGYTF.

To note about this clonotype: A read error may be the cause here, since a much bigger clone is one base away. This sequence joins TRBV7-2 and TRBJ2-5, with D hard to call. V lost 5 bases and J lost 3, with 4 bases in between. The CDR3 length is 11 residues. Germline CDR1 reads SGHTA; CDR2 reads FQGNSA. CDR3 sequence reads: CASSMKETQYF. The CDR3 DNA follows: TGTGCCAGCAGCATGAAAGAGACCCAGTACTTC.

This clonotype was detected only a few times. The chain joins TRBV12-3 or TRBV12-4 to TRBJ1-2; 7 bases are a match to TRBD1. The CDR3 runs 17 residues. V lost 5 bases, J lost 7 bases, and 19 bases stayed unmatched. The CDR3: CASSPHSPGQTSLGYTF. In nucleotides, the CDR3 is TGTGCCAGCAGTCCTCACAGTCCGGGACAGACTTCCCTTGGCTACACCTTC.

This clonotype has only a few counts. V usage is TRBV5-1 and J usage is TRBJ1-2; D unresolved. Germline V gives CDR1 SGHRS, CDR2 YFSETQ. The V end lost 4 bases, the J end lost 4 bases, and 17 bases lay between the germline ends. The CDR3 extends over 15 amino acids. CDR3 amino acids: CASSPTVSETYGYTF. For the CDR3, the DNA is TGCGCCAGCAGCCCGACTGTGTCAGAGACCTATGGCTACACCTTC.

J is TRBJ2-1 and V is TRBV29-1, with 10 bases lining up with TRBD2. The DNA end is more similar to TRBJ2-7, so the J call may be wrong. Germline loops: CDR1 SQVTM, CDR2 ANQGSEA. CDR3 length equals 13 residues. CDR3 DNA: TGCAGCGCTAGCGGGAGCTCCTACAATGAGCAGTACTTC. Protein sequence: CSASGSSYNEQYF.

The rearrangement links TRBV7-3 to TRBJ2-1; unclear D gene. V lost 4 bases, J lost 0 bases, and 10 bases lay in between. Germline V CDR1 and CDR2: SGHTA, FQGTGA. This CDR3 comprises 15 residues. CDR3 bases: TGTGCCAGCAGCTCCGGACCAAGCTCCTACAATGAGCAGTTCTTC. Protein sequence: CASSSGPSSYNEQFF.

The chain joins TRBV4-1 to TRBJ2-5; D gene ambiguous. The J call is in doubt because the DNA end fits TRBJ2-7 better. This CDR3 comprises 13 residues. Germline V gene sequence: CDR1 MGHRA, CDR2 YSYEKL. The CDR3 DNA is TGCGCCAGCAGCCAAACTGTAGCCTACGAGCAGTACTTC. Protein product: CASSQTVAYEQYF.

The chain employs TRBV4-3 and TRBJ2-7; no reliable D call. CDR3 size: 13 residues. V was shortened by 0 bases and J by 6 bases, with 9 bases between the two germline ends. CDR1 LGHNA and CDR2 YSLEER come from the germline V gene. The chain's CDR3 is CASSQDWSFEQYF. In nucleotides, the CDR3 is TGCGCCAGCAGCCAAGATTGGAGCTTCGAGCAGTACTTC.

The chain employs TRBV27 and TRBJ1-5; D gene uncertain. Trimming removed 6 bases from V and 0 bases from J, with 12 bases in between. The CDR3 sequence is 15 residues long. Looked up from germline, CDR1 is MNHEY and CDR2 is SMNVEV (reference sequence). CDR3 region: CASRREENSNQPQHF. DNA of the CDR3: TGTGCCAGCAGACGGGAGGAGAATAGCAATCAGCCCCAGCATTTT.

This clonotype occurred many times. V is TRBV7-2 and J is TRBJ2-1; TRBD1 agrees at 10 bases. The trim removed 1 base at V and 8 bases at J, leaving 5 bases unmatched. Germline V gene lookup returns CDR1 SGHTA and CDR2 FQGNSA. There are 15 residues in the CDR3. The CDR3 protein is CASSLVGQGEYEQFF. Written as DNA, the CDR3 is TGTGCCAGCAGCTTAGTTGGACAGGGGGAGTATGAGCAGTTCTTC. The variable domain in full, completed from reference TRBV7-2 and TRBJ2-1, reads GAGVSQSPSNKVTEKGKDVELRCDPISGHTALYWYRQSLGQGLEFLIYFQGNSAPDKSGLPSDRFSAERTGGSVSTLTIQRTQQEDSAVYLCASSLVGQGEYEQFFGPGTRLTVL.

The rearrangement joins TRBV28 to TRBJ2-1; D is perhaps TRBD2 (5 bases). V was clipped by 4 bases and J by 9 bases, with 13 bases between them. Germline V lookup: CDR1 MDHEN, CDR2 SYDVKM. The CDR3 has 13 amino acids. Here the CDR3 DNA reads TGTGCCAGCAGTTCGTACGCCCGGGGTGAGCAGTTCTTC. Residues: CASSSYARGEQFF.

This chain joins TRBV28 and TRBJ2-7, with D tentatively TRBD1 or TRBD2 (5 bases each). Germline lookup yields CDR1 MDHEN and CDR2 SYDVKM. This CDR3 has 16 residues. V lost 6 bases to trimming and J lost 1 base, with 19 bases between them. As DNA, the CDR3 is TGTGCCAGCAGAACCCCCGGGATTGGGGCGTCCTACGAGCAGTACTTC. Residues: CASRTPGIGASYEQYF. Supplemented by reference TRBV28 and TRBJ2-7, the full variable domain reads DVKVTQSSRYLVKRTGEKVFLECVQDMDHENMFWYRQDPGLGLRLIYFSYDVKMKEKGDIPEGYSVSREKKERFSLILESASTNQTSMYLCASRTPGIGASYEQYFGPGTRLTVT.

The gene calls are TRBV3-1 and TRBJ2-3, with D possibly being TRBD1 (5 bases). The CDR3 totals 15 residues. The germline V and J ends were trimmed by 1 base and 1 base, with 9 bases remaining between them. Germline loops: CDR1 LGHDT, CDR2 YNNKEL (reference sequence). The CDR3 coding sequence is TGTGCCAGCAGCCAAGCTGGGGCAGGCACAGATACGCAGTATTTT. This encodes CASSQAGAGTDTQYF.

This clonotype was picked up a small number of times. The CDR3 DNA follows: TGCAGTGCTAGCGGACTCCGGGACAGGGAGGGGAATGAGCAGTTCTTC. It is translated as CSASGLRDREGNEQFF. The rearrangement links TRBV20-1 to TRBJ2-1; 9 nucleotides agree with TRBD1. The CDR3 is 16 residues long. Germline CDR1 reads DFQATT; CDR2 reads SNEGSKA (reference sequence). V shed 3 bases and J 7 bases; nucleotides not matched to a gene: 13.

This sequence joins TRBV10-3 and TRBJ2-3; D is possibly TRBD2 (5 bases). The V end lost 7 bases, the J end lost 14 bases, and 22 bases lay between the germline ends. The CDR3 contains 13 residues. Germline V lookup: CDR1 ENHRY, CDR2 SYGVKD. CDR3 loop: CAIIPKPSGPRYF. DNA of the CDR3: TGTGCCATCATTCCCAAGCCGAGCGGTCCTCGGTATTTT.